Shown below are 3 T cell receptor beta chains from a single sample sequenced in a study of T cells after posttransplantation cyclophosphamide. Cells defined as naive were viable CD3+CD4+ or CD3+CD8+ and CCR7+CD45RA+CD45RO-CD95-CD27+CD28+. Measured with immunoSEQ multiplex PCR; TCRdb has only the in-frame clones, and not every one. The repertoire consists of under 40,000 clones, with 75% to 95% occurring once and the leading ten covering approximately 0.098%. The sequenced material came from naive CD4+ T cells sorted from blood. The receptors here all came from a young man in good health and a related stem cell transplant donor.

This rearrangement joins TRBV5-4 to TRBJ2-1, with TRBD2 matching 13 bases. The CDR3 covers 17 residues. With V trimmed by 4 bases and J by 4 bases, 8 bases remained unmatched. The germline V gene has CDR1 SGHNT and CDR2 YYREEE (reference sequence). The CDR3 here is CASSQPTSGGSYNEQFF. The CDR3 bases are TGTGCCAGCAGCCAACCGACTAGCGGGGGGTCGTACAATGAGCAGTTCTTC.

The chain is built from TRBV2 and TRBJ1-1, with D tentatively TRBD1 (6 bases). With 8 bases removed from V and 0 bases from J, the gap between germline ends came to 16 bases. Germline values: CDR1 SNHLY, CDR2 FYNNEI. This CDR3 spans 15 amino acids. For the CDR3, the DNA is TGTGCCAGCCTTGGGGGCTGGGCGGTGAACACTGAAGCTTTCTTT. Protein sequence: CASLGGWAVNTEAFF.

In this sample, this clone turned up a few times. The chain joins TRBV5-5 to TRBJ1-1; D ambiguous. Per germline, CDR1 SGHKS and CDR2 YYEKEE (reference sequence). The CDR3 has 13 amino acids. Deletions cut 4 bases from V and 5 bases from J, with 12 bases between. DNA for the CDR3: TGTGCCAGCAGCCCGGGAGTGGGGACTGAAGCTTTCTTT. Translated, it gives CASSPGVGTEAFF. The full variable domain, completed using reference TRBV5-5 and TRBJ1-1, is DAGVTQSPTHLIKTRGQQVTLRCSPISGHKSVSWYQQVLGQGPQFIFQYYEKEERGRGNFPDRFSARQFPNYSSELNVNALLLGDSALYLCASSPGVGTEAFFGQGTRLTVV.